A selection of T cell receptor beta chains follows, all from one sample in a study of cytomegalovirus exposure and HLA in healthy donors. Repertoires were generated with immunoSEQ multiplex PCR, while TCRdb's copy carries only in-frame clones and drops some. The sample has about 140,000 clones, about four fifths seen once; the top ten hold approximately 4.1%. The sample was PBMCs. These receptor sequences come from a man aged 35 to 55 in good health and CMV-seronegative. CDR3s include the opening cysteine and the closing phenylalanine or tryptophan. D genes are given only for firm matches. Rows may omit the clone size; those that give it use once, few, many or a size class.

TRBJ2-3 | TRBD2 | NA | TRBV19 | TGTGCCAGTACTCCTATAGCGGGGTACACAGATACGCAGTATTTT | CASTPIAGYTDTQYF
TRBJ2-2 | NA | NA | TRBV7-3 | TGTGCCAGCAGCCCGGGGTTATACAACACCGGGGAGCTGTTTTTT | CASSPGLYNTGELFF
TRBJ1-5 | NA | few | TRBV6-1 | TGTGCCAGCAGTGCCCGGGACACCCTCGGTCAGCCCCAGCATTTT | CASSARDTLGQPQHF
TRBJ2-7 | TRBD2 | NA | TRBV14 | TGTGCCAGCAGCAGGCCCGGGACTAGTAACACCTACGAGCAGTACTTC | CASSRPGTSNTYEQYF
TRBJ2-3 | NA | NA | TRBV2 | TGTGCCAGCTTGGGAGAAGGGAGAAGAAGCACAGATACGCAGTATTTT | CASLGEGRRSTDTQYF
TRBJ1-3 | NA | NA | TRBV2 | TGTGCCAGCAGTGAAGAGGCGCTAGGGACTGGAAACACCATGTATTTT | CASSEEALGTGNTMYF
TRBJ1-5 | NA | NA | TRBV21-1 | TGTGCCAGCAGCAAAGAGGACAGGGGAAGTCAGCCCCAGCATTTT | CASSKEDRGSQPQHF
TRBJ1-3 | NA | NA | TRBV9 | TGTGCCAGCAGCTCAGCACAGGGATGGGCCAACACCATATATTTT | CASSSAQGWANTIYF
TRBJ2-2 | TRBD2 | NA | TRBV29-1 | TGCAGCGTTCGCCTGGGAGCGGGGGGAGGAGGATTAGTAACCGGGGAGCTGTTTTTT | CSVRLGAGGGGLVTGELFF
TRBJ2-1 | TRBD2 | NA | TRBV11-2 | TGTGCCAGCAGCTTTCGCGGGGGATACAATGAGCAGTTCTTC | CASSFRGGYNEQFF
TRBJ1-6 | NA | NA | TRBV7-2 | TGTGCCAGCAGCTTAGCAAAAGGGGCAAATTCACCCCTCCACTTT | CASSLAKGANSPLHF
TRBJ2-7 | NA | NA | TRBV28 | TGTGCCAGCAGTTTTCTGACAGCCTCCTACGAGCAGTACTTC | CASSFLTASYEQYF
TRBJ1-1 | NA | NA | TRBV6-5 | TGTGCCAGCAGTCGCACAAGTCTGAACACTGAAGCTTTCTTT | CASSRTSLNTEAFF
TRBJ1-2 | NA | NA | TRBV7-2 | TGTGCCAGCAGCTTAGGGTGGTGGGCAGTTTCTGGCTACACCTTC | CASSLGWWAVSGYTF
TRBJ1-4 | NA | few | TRBV2 | TGTGCCAGCAAACAGGGATGGGAAAAACTGTTTTTT | CASKQGWEKLFF
TRBJ1-1 | NA | NA | TRBV12-5 | TGTGCTAGTGCCCTCACGGGGGTGAACACTGAAGCTTTCTTT | CASALTGVNTEAFF
TRBJ1-2 | TRBD1 | NA | TRBV25-1 | TGTGCCAGCAGTGAGACAGGGGGCATCGATGGCTACACCTTC | CASSETGGIDGYTF
TRBJ2-7 | TRBD1 | NA | TRBV19 | TGTGCCAGTAGTACTCGGGGACAGAGCCTGAACCACGAGCAGTACTTC | CASSTRGQSLNHEQYF